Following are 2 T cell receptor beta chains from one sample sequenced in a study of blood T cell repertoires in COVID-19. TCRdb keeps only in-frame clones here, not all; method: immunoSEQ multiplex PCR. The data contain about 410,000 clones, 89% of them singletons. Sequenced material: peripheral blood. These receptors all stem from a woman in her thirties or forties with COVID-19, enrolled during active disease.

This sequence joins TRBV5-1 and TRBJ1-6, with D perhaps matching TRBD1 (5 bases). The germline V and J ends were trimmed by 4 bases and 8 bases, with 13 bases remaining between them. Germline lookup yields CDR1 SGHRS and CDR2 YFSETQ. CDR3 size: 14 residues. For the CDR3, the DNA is TGCGCCAGCAGCCCGGGTTGGGGGGATTCACCCCTCCACTTT. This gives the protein CASSPGWGDSPLHF.

CDR3 sequence: CASSPQTAGARGEQYF. The CDR3 DNA is TGCGCCAGCAGCCCTCAGACTGCAGGGGCGAGGGGGGAGCAGTACTTC. The chain links TRBV5-1 to TRBJ2-7, with D possibly TRBD1 on 6 matching bases. Germline V gene data show CDR1 as SGHRS and CDR2 as YFSETQ. This CDR3 has 16 residues. V lost 4 bases and J 7 bases, leaving 24 bases between the germline ends. The full variable domain, with the rest looked up from reference TRBV5-1 and TRBJ2-7, is KAGVTQTPRYLIKTRGQQVTLSCSPISGHRSVSWYQQTPGQGLQFLFEYFSETQRNKGNFPGRFSGRQFSNSRSEMNVSTLELGDSALYLCASSPQTAGARGEQYFGPGTRLTVT.